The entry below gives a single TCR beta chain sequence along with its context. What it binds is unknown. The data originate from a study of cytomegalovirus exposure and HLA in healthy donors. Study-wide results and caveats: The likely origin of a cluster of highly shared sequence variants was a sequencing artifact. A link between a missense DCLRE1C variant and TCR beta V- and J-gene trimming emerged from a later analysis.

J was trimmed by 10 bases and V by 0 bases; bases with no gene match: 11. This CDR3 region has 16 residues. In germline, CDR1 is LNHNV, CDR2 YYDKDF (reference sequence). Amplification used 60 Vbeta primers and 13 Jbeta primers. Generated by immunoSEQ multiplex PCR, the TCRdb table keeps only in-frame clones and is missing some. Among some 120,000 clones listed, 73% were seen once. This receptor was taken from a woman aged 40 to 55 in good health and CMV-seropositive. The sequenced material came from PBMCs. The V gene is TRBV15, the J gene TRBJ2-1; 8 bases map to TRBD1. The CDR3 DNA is TGTGCCACCAGCAGAGATGGAGGGACAGGCGGAGGGGAGCAGTTCTTC. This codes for CATSRDGGTGGGEQFF.